Following are 12 T cell receptor beta chains from one sample sequenced in a study of T cell repertoires in cytomegalovirus infection. These TCRs are of unknown antigen specificity. Using its own MiXCR run on the reads, TCRdb lists one record per CDR3 protein. The table has 900,000 to 950,000 distinct CDR3 sequences, roughly 30% seen once. The sample consisted of cultured CD8+ T cells from PBMCs, taken from culture after CMV antigen stimulation. Receptors originate from a human donor in good health (CMV status not recorded). Some clones in this sample may be carry-over from other donors' samples.

This clonotype was detected only a few times. This chain connects TRBV6-6 to TRBJ2-7, with D perhaps assigned TRBD1 or TRBD2 (6 bases each). Germline-derived CDR1 and CDR2 are MNHNY and SVGAGI (reference sequence). With 0 bases removed from V and 2 bases from J, the gap between germline ends came to 17 bases. The CDR3 runs to 17 residues. The CDR3 loop reads CASSYSRGDIETYEQYF. The CDR3 DNA is TGTGCCAGCAGTTACTCGAGGGGGGACATCGAAACCTACGAGCAGTACTTC.

This clonotype has a count of ten or more. The rearrangement uses TRBV7-8 and TRBJ1-1, with 11 bases identical to TRBD1. Germline V gene lookup returns CDR1 SGHVS and CDR2 FQNEAQ. V lost 2 bases and J lost 3; bases outside the gene matches: 8. The CDR3 consists of 17 residues. CDR3 protein: CASSLFGQGARDTEAFF. The CDR3 DNA is TGTGCCAGCAGCTTATTCGGACAGGGGGCGCGGGACACTGAAGCTTTCTTT.

V is TRBV4-1 and J is TRBJ1-1, with TRBD1 identical over 9 bases. Germline V gives CDR1 MGHRA, CDR2 YSYEKL. This CDR3 spans 13 amino acids. After removal of 0 bases from V and 12 bases from J, the junction contained 5 bases not matched to a gene. CDR3 nucleotides: TGCGCCAGCAGCCAAGATCAGGGACAGGGAACTTTCTTT. This sequence encodes CASSQDQGQGTFF.

A few counts support this clonotype. In DNA, the CDR3 is TGTGCCAGCAGCGTAGGAGGGACGGCCTATGGCTACACCTTC. This encodes CASSVGGTAYGYTF. The chain is built from TRBV9 and TRBJ1-2, with D perhaps matching TRBD1 (5 bases). The CDR3 spans 14 residues. Trimming removed 0 bases from V and 4 bases from J, with 10 bases in between. Germline CDR1 reads SGDLS; CDR2 reads YYNGEE.

This clonotype was observed a few times. V usage is TRBV7-9 and J usage is TRBJ2-1, with a weak D call TRBD1 (6 bases). Germline assignment: CDR1 SEHNR and CDR2 FQNEAQ (reference sequence). V was clipped by 4 bases and J by 0 bases, with 19 bases between them. The CDR3 loop spans 18 amino acids. In nucleotides, the CDR3 is TGTGCCAGCAGCTCGCCTCGGGACATAGGAATCTCCTACAATGAGCAGTTCTTC. Protein sequence: CASSSPRDIGISYNEQFF. Together with reference TRBV7-9 and TRBJ2-1, the CDR3 gives the full variable domain: DTGVSQNPRHKITKRGQNVTFRCDPISEHNRLYWYRQTLGQGPEFLTYFQNEAQLEKSRLLSDRFSAERPKGSFSTLEIQRTEQGDSAMYLCASSSPRDIGISYNEQFFGPGTRLTVL.

In regard to this clonotype: Because the CDR3 is missing its conserved closing phenylalanine or tryptophan, this is likely a read error. The V and J genes are TRBV19 and TRBJ2-3; D perhaps matches TRBD2 (6 bases). Deletions cut 4 bases from V and 5 bases from J, with 16 bases between. Germline V CDR1 and CDR2: LNHDA, SQIVND (reference sequence). This CDR3 is built from 15 residues. The CDR3 nucleotides are TGTGCCAGTAGTAGGGAGGACCCGCGGATAGATACGCAGTATTCT. It specifies CASSREDPRIDTQYS.

There are a few counts of this clonotype. The chain links TRBV7-9 to TRBJ1-4; D perhaps matches TRBD1 (5 bases). CDR1 SEHNR and CDR2 FQNEAQ come from the germline V gene (reference sequence). The ends were cut back, 8 bases at V and 4 bases at J, with 14 bases in the middle. The length of the CDR3 is 14 residues. The CDR3 region has the DNA TGTGCCAGCCAAATCCCAGGGATTAATGAAAAACTGTTTTTT. Its protein is CASQIPGINEKLFF.

V gene TRBV19 combines with J gene TRBJ1-4; TRBD1 is a possible D gene (6 bases). CDR1 and CDR2 (germline): LNHDA, SQIVND (reference sequence). The CDR3 sequence is 16 residues long. The V and J ends lost 5 bases and 3 bases respectively, with 16 bases between them. This chain's CDR3 is CASSPQGRRPNEKLFF. The CDR3 region has the DNA TGTGCCAGTAGTCCGCAGGGGCGGAGGCCTAATGAAAAACTGTTTTTT.

This rearrangement joins TRBV20-1 to TRBJ2-7, with TRBD1 as a possible D gene (6 bases). Germline CDR1 and CDR2: DFQATT and SNEGSKA (reference sequence). V lost 0 bases to trimming and J lost 3 bases, with 12 bases between them. This CDR3 has 14 amino acids. The CDR3 loop reads CSARDGQLDYEQYF. In DNA, the CDR3 is TGCAGTGCTAGAGATGGACAGCTTGACTACGAGCAGTACTTC.

This chain joins TRBV5-6 and TRBJ2-7; D is uncertain. Germline CDR1 SGHDT, CDR2 YYEEEE. Deletions cut 3 bases from V and 3 bases from J, with 7 bases between. The CDR3 contains 12 residues. The CDR3 sequence: CASSSVYYEQYF. CDR3 bases: TGTGCCAGCAGCTCTGTCTACTACGAGCAGTACTTC.

The rearrangement uses TRBV7-2 and TRBJ2-1; 11 bases match TRBD2. Trimming took 5 bases from V and 4 from J; bases not matched to a gene: 13. The CDR3 loop spans 18 amino acids. Germline V gene lookup returns CDR1 SGHTA and CDR2 FQGNSA. The CDR3 spells CASSHPPLSGGAYNEQFF. CDR3 sequence (DNA): TGTGCCAGCAGCCACCCCCCCCTTAGCGGGGGGGCGTACAATGAGCAGTTCTTC.

In its sample, this clonotype was seen a few times. The CDR3 here is CASSLGGTLSNQPQHF. The CDR3 nucleotides read TGTGCCAGCAGCTTAGGGGGAACCCTAAGCAATCAGCCCCAGCATTTT. The chain is built from TRBV7-2 and TRBJ1-5; no firm D call. The germline CDR1 and CDR2 sequences are SGHTA and FQGNSA. V dropped 1 base and J dropped 1 base, with 11 bases sitting between them. The CDR3 length is 16 residues.